Listed below are T cell receptor beta chains from one sample, sequenced in a study of patients and donors after allogeneic stem cell transplantation. Via MiXCR, TCRdb re-called the RT-PCR reads, giving one row per CDR3 protein. The table has 200,000 to 250,000 distinct CDR3 sequences, 12% to 15% seen once. The sequencing input was blood, either unsorted or a sorted T cell fraction (not recorded which). All receptors derive from a human donor who was either an allogeneic HSCT recipient or a stem cell or donor lymphocyte infusion donor (not recorded which). It is not recorded whose cells these are; they may come from a transplant donor. Both conserved end residues are part of each CDR3. The order of the fields is clone size, J gene, V gene, D gene, CDR3 DNA, CDR3 protein. D genes are given only for firm matches. Not every row has a clone size; where given, it reads once, few, many or a size class.

size: NA; J: TRBJ1-1; V: TRBV7-2; D: NA; DNA: TGTGCCAGCAGCCTTGACTACATGGGGGCTTTCTTT; CDR3: CASSLDYMGAFF
size: few; J: TRBJ2-2; V: TRBV11-1; D: TRBD1; DNA: TGTGCCAGCAGCAGGGGGACAGGGGGGACCGGGGAGCTGTTTTTT; CDR3: CASSRGTGGTGELFF
size: few; J: TRBJ1-2; V: TRBV6-2/TRBV6-3; D: TRBD1; DNA: TGTGCCAGCAGTACGACCGGGACAGGGGAAGGCTACACCTTC; CDR3: CASSTTGTGEGYTF
size: NA; J: TRBJ2-1; V: TRBV27; D: TRBD2; DNA: TGTGCCAGCAGTGTAACTAGCGGGAGGGCCCGGCAGTTCTTC; CDR3: CASSVTSGRARQFF
size: many; J: TRBJ1-2; V: TRBV3-1; D: NA; DNA: TGTGCCAGCAGCCGAGTCCAGACCCCATCGGGTGGCTACACCTTC; CDR3: CASSRVQTPSGGYTF
size: NA; J: TRBJ2-2; V: TRBV6-5; D: NA; DNA: TGTGCCAGCAGTTACTCGACGGGGGACGGGACCGGGGAGCTGTTTTTT; CDR3: CASSYSTGDGTGELFF
size: NA; J: TRBJ1-6; V: TRBV5-4; D: TRBD1; DNA: TGTGCCAGCAGAAAGACAGGGATTAATTCACCCCTCCACTTT; CDR3: CASRKTGINSPLHF
size: few; J: TRBJ2-7; V: TRBV20-1; D: NA; DNA: TGCAGTGCTGTCCCCGGGGGTACAGTAACCTACGAGCAGTACTTC; CDR3: CSAVPGGTVTYEQYF
size: few; J: TRBJ2-3; V: TRBV5-4; D: TRBD1; DNA: TGTGCCAGCAGCTCCAGGACAGGGAGCACAGATACGCAGTATTTT; CDR3: CASSSRTGSTDTQYF
size: NA; J: TRBJ2-1; V: TRBV12-3/TRBV12-4; D: NA; DNA: TGTGCCAGCAGCCCCCCCAGGGGCTCCTACAATGAGCAGTTCTTC; CDR3: CASSPPRGSYNEQFF
size: many; J: TRBJ2-2; V: TRBV5-6; D: TRBD1; DNA: TGTGCCAGCAGCTTGTCGGGGACAGGGAACACCGGGGAGCTGTTTTTT; CDR3: CASSLSGTGNTGELFF
size: many; J: TRBJ2-1; V: TRBV5-1; D: TRBD2; DNA: TGCGCCAGCAGCTTGCCGAGCGGGGGGTACTCCTACAATGAGCAGTTCTTC; CDR3: CASSLPSGGYSYNEQFF
size: few; J: TRBJ2-7; V: TRBV6-2/TRBV6-3; D: NA; DNA: TGTGCCAGCAGTTACTCCGGGCGGGGGCTCGGCGAGCAGTACTTC; CDR3: CASSYSGRGLGEQYF